This T cell receptor beta chain was identified in a study of shared clonotypes between healthy human individuals. Notes on the study in general: Shared across four donors were approximately 5% of the naive CD4 clonotypes. With few donors, the genetic and exposure-history diversity represented was limited.

The CDR3 consists of 13 residues. CDR1 LGHNA and CDR2 YNFKEQ come from the germline V gene. Trimming pared 4 bases from V and 8 bases from J, leaving 12 bases between. Turning to this clone: What it binds is not known.

Sequencing was performed with immunoSEQ multiplex PCR; in TCRdb, only in-frame clones are kept and a portion is missing. The repertoire holds about 2.4 million clones, with approximately 93% as singletons. What was sequenced was naive CD4+ T cells from PBMCs. Regarding subset: CD45RA+ positively selected. This chain links TRBV4-2 with TRBJ2-1; D ambiguous. This receptor was taken from a young man in good health. Some clones in this sample may be carry-over from other donors' samples. For the CDR3, the DNA is TGTGCCAGCAGCCGTCGGGTCCGGGATGAGCAGTTCTTC. Its translation is CASSRRVRDEQFF.